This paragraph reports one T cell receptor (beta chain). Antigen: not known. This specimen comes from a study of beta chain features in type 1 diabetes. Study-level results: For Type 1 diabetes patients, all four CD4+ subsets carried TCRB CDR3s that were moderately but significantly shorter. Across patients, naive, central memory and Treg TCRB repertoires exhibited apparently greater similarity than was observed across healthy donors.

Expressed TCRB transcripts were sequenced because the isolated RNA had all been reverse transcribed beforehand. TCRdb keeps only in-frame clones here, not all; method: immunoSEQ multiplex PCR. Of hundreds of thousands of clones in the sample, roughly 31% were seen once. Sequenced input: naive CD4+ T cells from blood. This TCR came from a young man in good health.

The chain's CDR3 is CASSLGTPYEQYF. The DNA of the CDR3 is TGTGCCAGCTCCCTCGGGACTCCCTACGAGCAGTACTTC. This sequence joins TRBV18 and TRBJ2-7; TRBD2 might be the D (6 bases). The V gene's germline CDR1 is KGHSH and CDR2 LQKENI. V was shortened by 6 bases and J by 2 bases, with 11 bases between the two germline ends. This CDR3 comprises 13 residues.